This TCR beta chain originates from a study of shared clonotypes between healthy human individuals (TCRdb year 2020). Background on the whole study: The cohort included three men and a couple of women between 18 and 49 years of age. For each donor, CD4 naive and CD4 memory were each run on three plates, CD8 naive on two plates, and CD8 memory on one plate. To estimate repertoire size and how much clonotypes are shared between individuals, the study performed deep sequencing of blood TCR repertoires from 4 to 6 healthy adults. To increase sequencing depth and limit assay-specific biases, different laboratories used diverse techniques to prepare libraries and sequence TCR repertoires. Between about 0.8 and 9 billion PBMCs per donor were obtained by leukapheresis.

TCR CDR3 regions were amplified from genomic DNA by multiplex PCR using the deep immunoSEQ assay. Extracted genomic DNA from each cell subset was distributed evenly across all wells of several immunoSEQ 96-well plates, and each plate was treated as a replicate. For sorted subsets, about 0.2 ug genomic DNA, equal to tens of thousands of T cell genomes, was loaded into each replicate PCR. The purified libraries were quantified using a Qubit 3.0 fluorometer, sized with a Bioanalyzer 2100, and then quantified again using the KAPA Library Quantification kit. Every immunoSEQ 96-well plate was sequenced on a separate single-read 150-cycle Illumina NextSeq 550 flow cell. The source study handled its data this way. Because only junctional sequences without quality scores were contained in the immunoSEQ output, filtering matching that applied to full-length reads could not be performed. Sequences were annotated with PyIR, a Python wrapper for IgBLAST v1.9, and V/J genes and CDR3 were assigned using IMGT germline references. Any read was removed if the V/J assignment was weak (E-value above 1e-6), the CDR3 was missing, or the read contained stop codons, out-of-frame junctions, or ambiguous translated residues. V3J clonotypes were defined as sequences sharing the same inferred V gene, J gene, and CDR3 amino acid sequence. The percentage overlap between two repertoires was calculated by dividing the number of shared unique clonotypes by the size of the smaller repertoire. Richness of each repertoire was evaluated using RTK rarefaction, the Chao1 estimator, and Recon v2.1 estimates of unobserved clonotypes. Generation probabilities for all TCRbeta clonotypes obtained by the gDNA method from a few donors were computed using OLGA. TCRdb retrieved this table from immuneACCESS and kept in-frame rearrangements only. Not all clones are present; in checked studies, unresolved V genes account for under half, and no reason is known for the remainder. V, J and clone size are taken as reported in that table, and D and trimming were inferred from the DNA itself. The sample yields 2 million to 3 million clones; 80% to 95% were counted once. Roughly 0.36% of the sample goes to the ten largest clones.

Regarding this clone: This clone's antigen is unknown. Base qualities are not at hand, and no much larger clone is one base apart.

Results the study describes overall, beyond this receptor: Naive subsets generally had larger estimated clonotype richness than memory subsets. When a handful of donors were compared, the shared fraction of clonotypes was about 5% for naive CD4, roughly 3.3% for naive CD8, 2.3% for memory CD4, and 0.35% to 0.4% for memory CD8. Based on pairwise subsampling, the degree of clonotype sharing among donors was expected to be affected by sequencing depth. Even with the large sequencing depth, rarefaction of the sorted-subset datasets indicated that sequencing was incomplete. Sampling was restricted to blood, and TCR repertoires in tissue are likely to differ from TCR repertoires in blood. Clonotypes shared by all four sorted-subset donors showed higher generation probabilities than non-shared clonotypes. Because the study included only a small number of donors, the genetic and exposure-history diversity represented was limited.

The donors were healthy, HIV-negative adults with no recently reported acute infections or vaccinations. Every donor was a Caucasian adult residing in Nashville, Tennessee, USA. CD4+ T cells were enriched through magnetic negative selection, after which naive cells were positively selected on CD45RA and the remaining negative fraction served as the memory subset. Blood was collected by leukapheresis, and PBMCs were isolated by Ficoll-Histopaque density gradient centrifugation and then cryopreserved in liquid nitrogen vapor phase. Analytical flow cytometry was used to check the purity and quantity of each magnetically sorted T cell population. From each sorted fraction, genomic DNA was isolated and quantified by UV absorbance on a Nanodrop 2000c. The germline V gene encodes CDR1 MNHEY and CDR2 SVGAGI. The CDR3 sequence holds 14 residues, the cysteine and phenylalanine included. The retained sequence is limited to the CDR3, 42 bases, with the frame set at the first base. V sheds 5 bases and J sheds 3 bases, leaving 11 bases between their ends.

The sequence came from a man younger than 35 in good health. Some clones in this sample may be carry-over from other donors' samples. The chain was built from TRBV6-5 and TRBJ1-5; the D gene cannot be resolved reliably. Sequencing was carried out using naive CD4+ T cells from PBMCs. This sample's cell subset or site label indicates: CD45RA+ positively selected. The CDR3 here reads CASSAARDNQPQHF. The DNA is TGTGCCAGCAGTGCGGCCCGGGACAATCAGCCCCAGCATTTT.